The clone carrying this T cell receptor (beta chain) appeared a single time. Its target is not known. These data originate in a study of OX40 agonist ivuxolimab in advanced cancers. Study background: The mean age was around 56 years, ranging from roughly 23 to 90, with approximately 85% of participants male.

The study's findings and limits: At 0.1 to 3.0 mg/kg and by week 6, clonal expansion occurred in CD4+ and CD8+ blood T cells.

The repertoire was sequenced with immunoSEQ multiplex PCR; TCRdb's copy has only in-frame clones and lacks some. The table shows around 12,000 clones, with approximately 84% occurring only once. Germline V lookup: CDR1 LNHNV, CDR2 YYDKDF (reference sequence). CDR3 size: 12 residues. Trimming removed 1 base at V and 9 bases at J, with 4 bases between. On cycle 4 day 1 and cycle 7 day 1, as well as at baseline, blood was sampled. The source of this sequence is an adult with an advanced solid tumor such as melanoma, head and neck, liver or kidney cancer. The specimen was CD4+ or CD8+ T cells sorted from blood, collected in a trial of the OX40 agonist ivuxolimab. The V call is TRBV15, the J call TRBJ1-6, with no clear D. This CDR3 is CATSRGGSPLHF. The CDR3 DNA reads TGTGCCACCAGCAGAGGAGGTTCACCCCTCCACTTT.